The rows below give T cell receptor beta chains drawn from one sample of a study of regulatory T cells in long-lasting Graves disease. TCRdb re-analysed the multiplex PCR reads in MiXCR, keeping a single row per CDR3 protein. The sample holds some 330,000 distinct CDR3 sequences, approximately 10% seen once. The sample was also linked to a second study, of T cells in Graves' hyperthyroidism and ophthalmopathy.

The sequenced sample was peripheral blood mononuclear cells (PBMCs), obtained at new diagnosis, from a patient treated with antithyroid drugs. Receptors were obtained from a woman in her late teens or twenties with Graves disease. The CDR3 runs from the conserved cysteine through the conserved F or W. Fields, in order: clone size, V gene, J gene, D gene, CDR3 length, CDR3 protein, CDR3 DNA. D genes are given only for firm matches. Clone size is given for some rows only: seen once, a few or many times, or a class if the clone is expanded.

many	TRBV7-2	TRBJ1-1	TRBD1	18	CASSLWVIRGREYTEAFF	TGTGCCAGCAGCTTATGGGTGATCAGGGGGCGCGAGTACACTGAAGCTTTCTTT
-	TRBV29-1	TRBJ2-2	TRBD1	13	CSVWTGGIGELFF	TGCAGCGTGTGGACAGGGGGAATCGGGGAGCTGTTTTTT
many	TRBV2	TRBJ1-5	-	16	CASSEDSTIGNQPQHF	TGTGCCAGCAGTGAGGACAGTACCATTGGCAATCAGCCCCAGCATTTT
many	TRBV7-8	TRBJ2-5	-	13	CASSFNSQETQYF	TGTGCCAGCAGCTTTAACTCCCAAGAGACCCAGTACTTC
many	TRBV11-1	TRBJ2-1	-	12	CASSLDGYEQFF	TGTGCCAGCAGCCTGGACGGTTACGAGCAGTTCTTC
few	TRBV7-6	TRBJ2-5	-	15	CASSLVARHQETQYF	TGTGCCAGCAGCTTAGTCGCGCGGCACCAAGAGACCCAGTACTTC
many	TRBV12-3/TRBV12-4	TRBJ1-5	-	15	CASSHRRDFNQPQHF	TGTGCCAGCAGTCATCGCCGGGACTTCAATCAGCCCCAGCATTTT
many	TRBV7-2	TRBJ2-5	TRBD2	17	CASSSGLAGGPRETQYF	TGTGCCAGCAGCTCGGGACTAGCGGGGGGGCCACGAGAGACCCAGTACTTC
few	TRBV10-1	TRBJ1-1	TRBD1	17	CASSEDGTGLLNTEAFF	TGCGCCAGCAGTGAGGACGGGACAGGGCTCTTGAATACTGAAGCTTTCTTT
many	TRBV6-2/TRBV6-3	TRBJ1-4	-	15	CASSYSPGLPEKLFF	TGTGCCAGCAGTTACTCGCCCGGACTCCCTGAAAAACTGTTTTTT
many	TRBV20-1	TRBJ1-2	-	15	CSAPTSGGSIYGYTF	TGCAGTGCGCCTACCTCCGGGGGGAGTATCTATGGCTACACCTTC
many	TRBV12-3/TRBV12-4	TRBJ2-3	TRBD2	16	CASSFGLAGAGDTQYF	TGTGCCAGCAGTTTTGGACTAGCGGGGGCCGGGGATACGCAGTATTTT